This TCR beta chain was found in a study of OX40 agonist ivuxolimab in advanced cancers. As for this clone: Antigen: not known.

The CDR3 sequence is 12 residues long. Trimming pared 8 bases from V and 7 bases from J, leaving 15 bases between. Germline V gene sequence: CDR1 MDHEN, CDR2 SYDVKM. Produced via immunoSEQ multiplex PCR; TCRdb's table is partial and in-frame only. The sample includes around 12,000 clones, about 79% of them seen just once. General observations from the study: At 0.1 to 3.0 mg/kg, clonal expansion of CD4+ and CD8+ blood T cells had occurred by week 6. Expanded clones were, on average, more numerous among CD8+ T cells than CD4+. Expanded peripheral T cell antigen specificity was not determined.

This sequence was found in an adult with an advanced solid tumor such as melanoma, head and neck, liver or kidney cancer. Source: CD4+ or CD8+ T cells sorted from blood, taken in a trial of the OX40 agonist ivuxolimab. The chain carries TRBV28 and TRBJ2-7, with D perhaps matching TRBD2 (6 bases). This CDR3 reads CASSGRDGEQYF. CDR3 coding DNA: TGTGCCAGCTCCGGGAGAGATGGGGAGCAGTACTTC.